The table lists the clone carrying this T cell receptor (beta chain) with a count of one. TCRdb keeps only in-frame clones here, not all; method: immunoSEQ multiplex PCR. The sample carries nearly 250,000 clones, approximately 85% recorded once. The data stem from a study of blood T cell repertoires in COVID-19. The V and J ends lost 3 bases and 5 bases respectively, with 17 bases between them. Germline V gene sequence: CDR1 GTSNPN, CDR2 SVGIG (reference sequence). The CDR3 is 14 residues long. The J gene is TRBJ2-7, the V gene TRBV30; tentative D call: TRBD2 (5 bases). This receptor was obtained from a woman between 45 and 65 years old with acute COVID-19. Sample: PBMCs or T cells enriched from blood (not recorded which). CDR3 nucleotide sequence: TGTGCCTGGAGACTTTCCGGGAATTACGACGAGCAGTACTTC. This gives the protein CAWRLSGNYDEQYF.